These 23 T cell receptor beta chains share one sample of origin, sequenced in a study of CD8 T cells in ankylosing spondylitis. General study points: Typical of ankylosing spondylitis blood, it appeared, was a TCR beta motif of eight highly homologous variants.

TCRdb processed the 5' RACE reads anew with MiXCR; each CDR3 protein has one entry. The sample yields approximately 400,000 distinct CDR3 sequences, 25% to 30% seen once. Their antigens are not known. Specimen: blood, either unsorted or a sorted T cell fraction (not recorded which). The receptors derive from a male donor with ankylosing spondylitis.

The table lists this clonotype with a few counts. V gene TRBV12-3 or TRBV12-4 combines with J gene TRBJ2-1; no reliable D call. V lost 6 bases and J lost 0, with 12 bases in between. The CDR3 consists of 15 residues. The chain's CDR3 is CASRKTFSSYNEQFF. In nucleotides, the CDR3 is TGTGCCAGCAGAAAGACGTTTAGCTCCTACAATGAGCAGTTCTTC.

This clonotype appeared a few times. The chain recombines TRBV7-7 with TRBJ2-5, with TRBD1 as a possible D gene (6 bases). The CDR3 has 13 residues. Looked up from germline, CDR1 is SSHAT and CDR2 is FNYEAQ (reference sequence). Trimming pared 5 bases from V and 2 bases from J, leaving 9 bases between. Here the CDR3 reads CASSAGEQETQYF. DNA for the CDR3: TGTGCCAGCAGCGCAGGGGAACAAGAGACCCAGTACTTC.

This chain joins TRBV20-1 and TRBJ2-1; TRBD2 matches at 8 bases. Germline CDR1 is DFQATT and CDR2 is SNEGSKA (reference sequence). Unmatched junction bases numbered 10, after V lost 6 bases and J lost 3 bases. The CDR3 loop spans 15 amino acids. CDR3 in amino acids: CSAKMASGYYNEQFF. CDR3 in DNA: TGCAGTGCGAAGATGGCTAGCGGGTACTACAATGAGCAGTTCTTC.

V usage is TRBV5-1 and J usage is TRBJ1-6; D is possibly TRBD1 (5 bases). Germline CDR1 reads SGHRS; CDR2 reads YFSETQ. Trimming cost V 2 bases and J 7 bases, with 10 bases left between them. CDR3 length: 14 residues. As DNA, the CDR3 is TGCGCCAGCAGCTTCGAGGGGCCAAATTCACCCCTCCACTTT. Amino acid sequence: CASSFEGPNSPLHF.

The V gene is TRBV5-1, the J gene TRBJ1-2; 10 bases fit TRBD1. V dropped 3 bases and J dropped 4; count of bases not matched to a gene: 9. This CDR3 is built from 16 residues. Germline CDR1 and CDR2: SGHRS and YFSETQ. The CDR3 sequence: CASSSPGQGPGYGYTF. The CDR3 DNA is TGCGCCAGCAGCTCCCCGGGACAGGGGCCGGGCTATGGCTACACCTTC.

The chain is built from TRBV3-1 and TRBJ2-7; tentatively, D is TRBD1 or TRBD2 (5 bases each). V was trimmed by 1 base and J by 2 bases, leaving 9 bases between them. CDR3 length equals 14 residues. The germline CDR1 and CDR2 sequences are LGHDT and YNNKEL (reference sequence). This CDR3 is CASSQAGTTYEQYF. As DNA, the CDR3 is TGTGCCAGCAGCCAAGCGGGGACCACCTACGAGCAGTACTTC.

This clonotype was seen more than once but under ten times. The V gene is TRBV12-3 or TRBV12-4, the J gene TRBJ1-1, with D possibly TRBD1 on 6 matching bases. The CDR3 runs to 14 residues. The ends were cut back, 5 bases at V and 0 bases at J, with 10 bases in the middle. The CDR3 loop is CASSLGHMNTEAFF. The CDR3 DNA sequence: TGTGCCAGCAGTCTGGGACATATGAACACTGAAGCTTTCTTT.

There are a few counts of this clonotype. The rearrangement links TRBV10-3 to TRBJ1-6, with 10 bases fitting TRBD1. Germline CDR1 ENHRY, CDR2 SYGVKD. CDR3 length: 19 amino acids. The V gene end was trimmed by 10 bases and the J gene end by 4 bases; junction bases not matched to a gene: 19. The CDR3: CATRRQGAPPSLYNSPLHF. DNA for the CDR3: TGTGCCACTAGACGACAGGGGGCGCCTCCCTCTTTATATAATTCACCCCTCCACTTT.

This clonotype has a count of ten or more. The chain couples TRBV7-9 to TRBJ1-2; possible D gene TRBD1, 5 bases. The CDR3 is made up of 13 amino acids. V dropped 5 bases and J dropped 4 bases, with 11 bases sitting between them. Germline CDR1 and CDR2: SEHNR and FQNEAQ (reference sequence). For the CDR3, the DNA is TGTGCCAGCAGCCAGGGCAACGGCTATGGCTACACCTTC. Protein product: CASSQGNGYGYTF.

This clonotype was detected a few times. The rearrangement links TRBV29-1 to TRBJ2-5; D is perhaps TRBD1 (6 bases). The CDR3 runs 13 residues. Looked up from germline, CDR1 is SQVTM and CDR2 is ANQGSEA. Trimming cost V 5 bases and J 4 bases, with 14 bases left between them. The chain's CDR3 is CSVRDIDSETQYF. The CDR3 DNA reads as TGCAGCGTTCGGGACATCGACTCAGAGACCCAGTACTTC.

The CDR3 region has the DNA TGCAGTGCTAGGCCACAGGGTTTATATGAGCAGTTCTTC. Translated, it gives CSARPQGLYEQFF. The V gene is TRBV20-1, the J gene TRBJ2-1; possibly TRBD1 for D (6 bases). CDR3 length: 13 residues. Looked up from germline, CDR1 is DFQATT and CDR2 is SNEGSKA (reference sequence). With 3 bases removed from V and 8 bases from J, the gap between germline ends came to 14 bases.

This clonotype was recorded many times. This chain links TRBV12-3 or TRBV12-4 with TRBJ2-5; D unclear. V was cut by 6 bases and J by 1 base, with 12 bases left in between. This CDR3 has 14 residues. As DNA, the CDR3 is TGTGCCAGCAGCTCCCACCGGTCCCAAGAGACCCAGTACTTC. As protein: CASSSHRSQETQYF.

This clonotype has just a few counts. The rearrangement links TRBV2 to TRBJ2-3; TRBD1 or TRBD2 may be the D gene (5 bases each). Looked up from germline, CDR1 is SNHLY and CDR2 is FYNNEI. V lost 10 bases and J lost 1, with 21 bases in between. CDR3 length: 16 residues. The CDR3 is CATPPNGAERTDTQYF. CDR3 nucleotide sequence: TGTGCCACCCCCCCGAACGGGGCGGAGCGCACAGATACGCAGTATTTT.

There are many counts of this clonotype. The rearrangement links TRBV11-2 to TRBJ2-1; 7 positions match TRBD2. The CDR3 spans 15 residues. Germline-derived CDR1 and CDR2 are SGHAT and FQNNGV. J was trimmed by 6 bases and V by 5 bases; bases with no gene match: 10. This CDR3 is CASSPRGGVGNEQFF. In nucleotides, the CDR3 is TGTGCCAGCAGCCCCCGTGGGGGGGTCGGCAATGAGCAGTTCTTC.

This clonotype was seen a few times. This chain links TRBV5-1 with TRBJ2-1, with TRBD2 matching over 12 bases. There are 14 residues in the CDR3. The J segment lost 10 bases and the V segment lost 3 bases, leaving 5 bases of the junction unmatched. Germline CDR1 reads SGHRS; CDR2 reads YFSETQ. Written as DNA, the CDR3 is TGCGCCAGCAGCTCGACTAGCGGGAGCATAGAGCAGTTCTTC. Translated, it gives CASSSTSGSIEQFF. The variable domain in full, with the rest retrieved from reference TRBV5-1 and TRBJ2-1, is KAGVTQTPRYLIKTRGQQVTLSCSPISGHRSVSWYQQTPGQGLQFLFEYFSETQRNKGNFPGRFSGRQFSNSRSEMNVSTLELGDSALYLCASSSTSGSIEQFFGPGTRLTVL.

The rearrangement links TRBV7-8 to TRBJ2-3; D gene uncertain. Between the trimmed V and J ends, which lost 1 base and 1 base, there was a span of 12 bases. Looked up from germline, CDR1 is SGHVS and CDR2 is FQNEAQ. This CDR3 has 16 amino acids. In nucleotides, the CDR3 is TGTGCCAGCAGCTTAGTTCTACTCGCGGGCACAGATACGCAGTATTTT. It specifies CASSLVLLAGTDTQYF.

This clonotype was detected only a few times. The chain couples TRBV19 to TRBJ2-3; the match to TRBD2 covers 9 bases. J lost 9 bases, V lost 7 bases, and 8 bases had no gene match. Germline-derived CDR1 and CDR2 are LNHDA and SQIVND (reference sequence). CDR3 size: 13 residues. CDR3 in DNA: TGTGCCAGTACGGGTAGCGGGAGAATCACGCAGTATTTT. Translation gives CASTGSGRITQYF.

This clonotype showed up just a few times. The CDR3 sequence is CSARDEGGETQYF. Written as DNA, the CDR3 is TGCAGTGCTAGAGATGAAGGGGGGGAGACCCAGTACTTC. The chain employs TRBV20-1 and TRBJ2-5; either TRBD1 or TRBD2 may fit D (6 bases each). V lost 0 bases to trimming and J lost 5 bases, with 10 bases between them. The CDR3 is made up of 13 amino acids. The V gene's germline CDR1 is DFQATT and CDR2 SNEGSKA (reference sequence).

The chain combines TRBV10-1 with TRBJ1-1; D might be TRBD1 (5 bases). Trimming left V 2 bases short and J 1 base short, with 14 bases between. In germline, CDR1 is WNHNN, CDR2 SYGVQD (reference sequence). This CDR3 comprises 16 residues. CDR3 sequence: CASSEQGRGTNTEAFF. Here the CDR3 DNA reads TGCGCCAGCAGTGAGCAGGGTCGAGGGACGAACACTGAAGCTTTCTTT.

The chain combines TRBV20-1 with TRBJ2-1, with TRBD2 identical over 11 bases. The CDR3 loop spans 15 amino acids. Germline-derived CDR1 and CDR2 are DFQATT and SNEGSKA (reference sequence). V gave up 0 bases and J gave up 6 bases; unmatched junction bases: 4. The CDR3 reads CSARDSTSGTNEQFF. The DNA for the CDR3 is TGCAGTGCTAGAGACTCGACTAGCGGGACCAATGAGCAGTTCTTC.

This clonotype was counted a few times. The chain has TRBV7-8 and TRBJ1-1; possible D gene TRBD1, 6 bases. V shed 4 bases and J shed 6 bases, with 24 bases lying between them. The CDR3 covers 17 residues. The germline CDR1 and CDR2 sequences are SGHVS and FQNEAQ. The CDR3 DNA follows: TGTGCCAGCAGCTCCCGGGACAAAAGTCAACGGGGTGCTGAAGCTTTCTTT. It yields the protein CASSSRDKSQRGAEAFF.

The chain couples TRBV20-1 to TRBJ1-1, with D hard to call. The V end was cut by 3 bases, the J end by 0 bases, with 8 bases between. The CDR3 totals 13 residues. The V gene's germline CDR1 is DFQATT and CDR2 SNEGSKA (reference sequence). CDR3 coding DNA: TGCAGTGCTAGTTGGCGGCTGAACACTGAAGCTTTCTTT. This gives the protein CSASWRLNTEAFF.

This clonotype occurred a few times. This chain joins TRBV11-2 and TRBJ1-6; weak D call: TRBD1 (5 bases). The CDR3 is 13 residues long. Deletions cut 8 bases from V and 5 bases from J, with 10 bases between. Germline values: CDR1 SGHAT, CDR2 FQNNGV. The CDR3 sequence is CASVVGDNSPLHF. In DNA, the CDR3 is TGTGCCAGCGTTGTGGGGGATAATTCACCCCTCCACTTT.